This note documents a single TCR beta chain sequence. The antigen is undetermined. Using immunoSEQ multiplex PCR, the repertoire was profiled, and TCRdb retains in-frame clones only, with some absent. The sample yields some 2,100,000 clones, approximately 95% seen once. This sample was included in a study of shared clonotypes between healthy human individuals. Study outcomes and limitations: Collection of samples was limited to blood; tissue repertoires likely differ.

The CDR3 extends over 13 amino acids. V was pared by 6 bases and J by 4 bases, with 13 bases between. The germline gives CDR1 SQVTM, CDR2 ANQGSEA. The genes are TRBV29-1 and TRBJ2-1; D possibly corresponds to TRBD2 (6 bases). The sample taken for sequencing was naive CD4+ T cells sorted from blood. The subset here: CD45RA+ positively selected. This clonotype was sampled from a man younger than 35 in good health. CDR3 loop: CSVPGEWYNEQFF. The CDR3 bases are TGCAGCGTCCCGGGAGAGTGGTACAATGAGCAGTTCTTC.